A single sample is the source of the 2 T cell receptor beta chains below, sequenced in a study of vaccination and CD4 T cells after COVID-19. Oncomine TCR Beta short-read sequencing was applied to DNA from cultured CD4+ T cells. TCRdb reanalysed the PCR reads using MiXCR and keeps one entry per CDR3 protein. The sample lists approximately 22,000 distinct CDR3 sequences; around two fifths were seen once. For these TCRs, the target antigens are not known. Stated time point: late sampling 161 to 241 days after vaccination in a few convalescent patients. This sample's treatment: roughly 10-day PBMC culture with coronavirus spike peptide pools or control peptides (ViraFEST assay). This specimen consisted of CD4+ T cells from blood, cultured in vitro, obtained about 7 months after SARS-CoV-2 vaccination. These receptors all stem from a human donor who had recovered from COVID-19.

This chain joins TRBV20-1 and TRBJ2-7; TRBD2 aligns across 9 bases. The end of the DNA fits TRBJ2-1 better, so the J call may be wrong. CDR1 DFQATT and CDR2 SNEGSKA come from the germline V gene (reference sequence). This CDR3 comprises 18 residues. Here the CDR3 reads CSARLAGTSPGSYNEQFF. Here the CDR3 DNA reads TGCAGTGCTAGGCTCGCCGGGACTAGCCCTGGGTCCTACAATGAGCAGTTCTTC.

The chain joins TRBV5-4 to TRBJ2-5, with no clear D. Looked up from germline, CDR1 is SGHNT and CDR2 is YYREEE (reference sequence). The CDR3 consists of 14 residues. The V gene lost 0 bases and the J gene lost 5 bases, with 11 bases spanning the gap. The CDR3 region has the DNA TGTGCCAGCAGCTTGGATAGGTGGCAGGAGACCCAGTACTTC. It codes for CASSLDRWQETQYF.